A selection of T cell receptor beta chains follows, all from one sample in a study of T cell responses to AZD1222 COVID-19 vaccine. Here immunoSEQ multiplex PCR was the method, and the copy in TCRdb shows in-frame clones only, minus some. The sample comprises about 170,000 clones, more than 85% of which are singletons, and around 4% rests with the top ten. The sequences come from peripheral blood, collected on day 0 of AZD1222 vaccination. The receptor set was obtained from an adult in good health. CDR3s include the opening cysteine and the closing phenylalanine or tryptophan. A D gene is named only where the DNA matches it firmly. Clone size is not always given. Where it is, it says once, few, many or a class for expanded clones.

.,TRBV6-4,TRBJ2-5,.,CASSAQGGQETQYF,TGTGCCAGCAGTGCTCAGGGTGGCCAAGAGACCCAGTACTTC
.,TRBV14,TRBJ2-7,.,CASSQHSGGQAYEQYF,TGTGCCAGCAGCCAACACTCCGGGGGGCAGGCCTACGAGCAGTACTTC
.,TRBV6-5,TRBJ1-1,.,CASSYTGATEAFF,TGTGCCAGCAGTTACACCGGGGCCACTGAAGCTTTCTTT
.,TRBV2,TRBJ1-3,few,CATRQDSGNTIYF,TGTGCCACTCGACAGGACTCTGGAAACACCATATATTTT
.,TRBV27,TRBJ1-5,.,CASRERTQGFNQPQHF,TGTGCCAGCAGAGAACGAACGCAGGGTTTCAATCAGCCCCAGCATTTT
.,TRBV5-1,TRBJ2-2,once,CASSLGTITGELFF,TGCGCCAGCAGCTTGGGGACAATCACCGGGGAGCTGTTTTTT
TRBD1,TRBV12-5,TRBJ2-2,.,CASGWDSVNTGELFF,TGTGCTAGTGGTTGGGACAGCGTGAACACCGGGGAGCTGTTTTTT
.,TRBV6-1,TRBJ1-5,.,CASSEAGRNQPQHF,TGTGCCAGCAGTGAAGCGGGACGCAATCAGCCCCAGCATTTT
.,TRBV5-5,TRBJ1-6,.,CASSKQASSYNSPLHF,TGTGCCAGCAGCAAACAAGCGAGCTCCTATAATTCACCCCTCCACTTT
.,TRBV28,TRBJ1-5,.,CATAGVQPQHF,TGTGCCACCGCAGGAGTTCAGCCCCAGCATTTT
.,TRBV11-2,TRBJ2-7,once,CASSPRNGHEQYF,TGTGCCAGCAGCCCCAGGAATGGGCACGAGCAGTACTTC
TRBD1,TRBV19,TRBJ1-5,once,CASSIRDRVLYQPQHF,TGTGCCAGTAGTATTCGGGACAGGGTTTTGTATCAGCCCCAGCATTTT
TRBD1,TRBV5-4,TRBJ1-6,.,CASSLNRGARDSPLHF,TGTGCCAGCAGCTTGAACAGGGGGGCCCGGGATTCACCCCTCCACTTT
.,TRBV5-1,TRBJ1-2,.,CASSLAGAGYGYTF,TGCGCCAGCAGCTTGGCCGGGGCAGGCTATGGCTACACCTTC
.,TRBV11-3,TRBJ2-1,.,CASSLRAYPHEQFF,TGTGCCAGCAGCTTACGCGCCTATCCCCATGAGCAGTTCTTC
TRBD1,TRBV5-1,TRBJ1-1,.,CASSADRDEAFF,TGCGCCAGCAGCGCGGACAGGGACGAAGCTTTCTTT
.,TRBV10-3,TRBJ1-3,.,CAISGGNTIYF,TGTGCCATCAGTGGGGGAAACACCATATATTTT
.,TRBV7-2,TRBJ1-1,.,CASSFQGTSNTEAFF,TGTGCCAGCAGCTTCCAGGGAACCTCGAACACTGAAGCTTTCTTT
.,TRBV12-3/TRBV12-4,TRBJ1-1,.,CASSFRRDSEAFF,TGTGCCAGCAGTTTTCGCAGGGACTCTGAAGCTTTCTTT
.,TRBV18,TRBJ2-2,once,CASSPPGELFF,TGTGCCAGCTCACCCCCCGGGGAGCTGTTTTTT
TRBD1,TRBV7-9,TRBJ2-2,.,CASSSRPGQANTGELFF,TGTGCCAGCAGCTCCCGGCCGGGACAGGCGAACACCGGGGAGCTGTTTTTT
TRBD2,TRBV6-4,TRBJ2-1,.,CASSDTSGSYNEQFF,TGTGCCAGCAGTGACACTAGCGGGAGCTACAATGAGCAGTTCTTC
TRBD1,TRBV30,TRBJ1-4,.,CAWSGSTGVNEKLFF,TGTGCCTGGAGTGGATCTACAGGGGTTAATGAAAAACTGTTTTTT
.,TRBV6-5,TRBJ2-2,.,CASRVRFTGELFF,TGTGCCAGCAGGGTGAGGTTTACCGGGGAGCTGTTTTTT
.,TRBV3-1/TRBV3-2,TRBJ2-1,.,CASSLGYNEQFF,TGTGCCAGCAGCCTGGGATACAATGAGCAGTTCTTC
.,TRBV25-1,TRBJ1-2,.,CASSKQAASDANYGYTF,TGTGCCAGCAGTAAACAGGCTGCTTCCGATGCCAACTATGGCTACACCTTC
TRBD2,TRBV28,TRBJ2-3,once,CASSSLAGVGTDTQYF,TGTGCCAGCAGTTCACTAGCGGGAGTCGGCACAGATACGCAGTATTTT
.,TRBV5-8,TRBJ2-3,.,CASSPYFGLAADTQYF,TGTGCCAGCAGCCCTTATTTTGGCCTAGCCGCAGATACGCAGTATTTT
.,TRBV12-3/TRBV12-4,TRBJ2-2,.,CASRIILTGELFF,TGTGCCAGCAGGATCATACTCACCGGGGAGCTGTTTTTT
TRBD2,TRBV6-1,TRBJ2-5,.,CASSDLGLAGKETQYF,TGTGCCAGCAGTGATCTTGGACTAGCGGGGAAAGAGACCCAGTACTTC
TRBD2,TRBV30,TRBJ2-7,.,CAWSATDGRGTSENYEQYF,TGTGCCTGGAGCGCCACAGACGGGCGCGGGACTAGCGAGAACTACGAGCAGTACTTC
TRBD1,TRBV14,TRBJ1-2,.,CASSLQGADYGYTF,TGTGCCAGCAGCCTACAGGGGGCGGACTATGGCTACACCTTC
.,TRBV20-1,TRBJ1-1,.,CSARRPNEAFF,TGCAGTGCGAGGAGGCCGAATGAAGCTTTCTTT
TRBD1,TRBV28,TRBJ1-2,.,CASSQFTGGLEGYTF,TGTGCCAGCAGTCAATTTACAGGGGGGTTAGAAGGCTACACCTTC
.,TRBV9,TRBJ2-2,.,CASSVSPGDLIAGELFF,TGTGCCAGCAGCGTAAGTCCGGGGGATCTGATCGCCGGGGAGCTGTTTTTT
.,TRBV19,TRBJ1-2,.,CASWGVGEYGYTF,TGTGCCAGTTGGGGGGTAGGGGAGTATGGCTACACCTTC
TRBD1,TRBV27,TRBJ1-6,.,CASSKRQGRYNSPLHF,TGTGCCAGCAGTAAACGACAGGGCCGCTATAATTCACCCCTCCACTTT
TRBD1,TRBV15,TRBJ2-6,.,CATSGDRGWRANVLTF,TGTGCCACCAGCGGTGACAGGGGATGGAGGGCCAACGTCCTGACTTTC
.,TRBV6-5,TRBJ2-5,.,CASSPRGLLVETQYF,TGTGCCAGCAGCCCGAGGGGGTTACTGGTAGAGACCCAGTACTTC
TRBD1,TRBV5-1,TRBJ2-5,.,CASSRQGESQETQYF,TGCGCCAGCAGCCGACAGGGGGAATCCCAAGAGACCCAGTACTTC
.,TRBV10-1,TRBJ2-1,.,CASAAQSGATLRYEQFF,TGCGCCAGCGCGGCGCAATCGGGGGCTACTCTTAGGTATGAGCAGTTCTTC
.,TRBV5-1,TRBJ2-3,few,CASSWGPTDTQYF,TGCGCCAGCAGCTGGGGGCCCACAGATACGCAGTATTTT